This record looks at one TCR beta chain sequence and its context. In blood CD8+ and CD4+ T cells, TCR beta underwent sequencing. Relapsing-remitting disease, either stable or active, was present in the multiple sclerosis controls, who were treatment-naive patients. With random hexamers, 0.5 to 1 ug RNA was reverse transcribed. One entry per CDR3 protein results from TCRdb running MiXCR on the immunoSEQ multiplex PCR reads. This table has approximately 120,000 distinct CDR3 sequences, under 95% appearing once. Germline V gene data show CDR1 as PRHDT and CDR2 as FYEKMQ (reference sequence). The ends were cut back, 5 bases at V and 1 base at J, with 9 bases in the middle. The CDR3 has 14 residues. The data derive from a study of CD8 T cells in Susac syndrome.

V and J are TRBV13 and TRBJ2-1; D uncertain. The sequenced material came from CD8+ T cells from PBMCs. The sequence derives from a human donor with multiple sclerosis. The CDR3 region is CASSPGRSYNEQFF. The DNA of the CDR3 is TGTGCCAGCAGCCCAGGACGGTCCTACAATGAGCAGTTCTTC.